This TCR beta chain comes out of a study of T cells in Graves' hyperthyroidism and ophthalmopathy. Study-wide context: Peripheral blood draws took place at initial diagnosis, ahead of any treatment. Study results and caveats: In simple terms, a model built on 13 V-J features told ophthalmopathy apart from stable hyperthyroidism.

The definition of stable Graves' hyperthyroidism was no ophthalmopathy progression within 18 months. Trimming removed 8 bases at V and 3 bases at J, with 11 bases between. Germline CDR1 reads MNHNS; CDR2 reads SASEGT. The CDR3 length is 12 residues. Researchers took RNA transcripts and amplified the TCR beta CDR3 regions from them. RT-PCR in the first round (using the HTBI primer set) targeted the TCR CDR3. TCRdb redid the calling of the multiplex PCR reads with MiXCR, one entry per CDR3 protein. This sample has around 620,000 distinct CDR3 sequences, with 15% to 20% found just once. In its sample, this clonotype was seen many times. Its antigen is unidentified.

The sample taken for sequencing was blood. The chain carries TRBV6-1 and TRBJ2-7; a possible D gene is TRBD2 (5 bases). This clonotype originated in a woman in her twenties or thirties with Graves' hyperthyroidism. The CDR3 DNA follows: TGTGCCAGCGGCACTAGAGGCTACGAGCAGTACTTC. Its protein is CASGTRGYEQYF.